This is a list of T cell receptor beta chains from one sample in a study of T cells in Graves' hyperthyroidism and ophthalmopathy. In TCRdb, the multiplex PCR reads were re-called with MiXCR into one record per CDR3 protein. The table includes hundreds of thousands of distinct CDR3 sequences, roughly 15% detected once. Sequenced input: blood. These receptors all stem from a woman aged 55-70 years with Graves' ophthalmopathy. The conserved cysteine and the conserved F or W are not part of the CDR3 here.

>TRBJ2-7|TRBV4-2
ASSPVGSYEQY
>TRBJ1-6|TRBV28
ASSSGNSPLH
>TRBJ2-1|TRBV2
ASKSSYNEQF
>TRBJ2-3|TRBV20-1
SAPPDRGRTDTQY
>TRBJ2-7|TRBV12-3/TRBV12-4
ASRRDHYEQY
>TRBJ1-4|TRBV20-1
SAPDRGPGEKLF
>TRBJ2-7|TRBV3-1
ASSPNWGQGTSGYEQY
>TRBJ2-7|TRBV6-2/TRBV6-3
ASRAAGGQYEQY
>TRBJ2-7|TRBV5-6
ASSLLAGGPPEQY
>TRBJ2-2|TRBV19
ASSVGAGELF
>TRBJ2-1|TRBV20-1
SARARPGGATYNEQF
>TRBJ2-1|TRBV5-1
ASSLELTPPNEQF
>TRBJ2-1|TRBV5-1
ASSLGGTSGNEQF
>TRBJ2-3|TRBV18
ASSPGQGAFTDTQY
>TRBJ2-1|TRBV11-3
ASSLPGTSNEQF
>TRBJ2-2|TRBV7-8
ASSLVAAGTGELF
>TRBJ2-3|TRBV20-1
SADTSGTDTQY
>TRBJ2-7|TRBV11-2
ASSLGTSGYSYEQY
>TRBJ2-3|TRBV5-5
ASSFGTGERDTQY
>TRBJ2-3|TRBV12-3/TRBV12-4
ASSSLRGRAGTDTQY
>TRBJ1-5|TRBV28
ASRSLQGSNQPQH
>TRBJ1-5|TRBV6-1
ASIVDRLSNQPQH
>TRBJ2-7|TRBV6-1
ASSYPDRFNEQY
>TRBJ2-2|TRBV5-6
ASSLAGVGTGELF
>TRBJ2-6|TRBV9
ASSGGPGQGPLGANVLT
>TRBJ2-1|TRBV10-3
AISGALGLATNEQF
>TRBJ1-6|TRBV11-2
ASSFRGLRGSPLH
>TRBJ2-1|TRBV20-1
SARGGRATNEQF
>TRBJ1-2|TRBV20-1
SAFGGYGYT